These T cell receptor beta chains were read from a single sample in a study of shared clonotypes between healthy human individuals. Only in-frame clones appear in the TCRdb table, and some are missing; sequencing was by immunoSEQ multiplex PCR. The top ten clones hold about 0.39% of a sample with fewer than 2.5 million clones, more than 85% of them seen once. The specimen sequenced was naive CD4+ T cells from PBMCs. These receptors all stem from a man in his late teens or twenties in good health. Some clones in this sample may be carry-over from other donors' samples. CDR3s include the opening cysteine and the closing phenylalanine or tryptophan. A D gene is named only where the DNA matches it firmly. For some rows the clone size is stated as once, few or many, or as a class when expanded; others skip it.

>NA|TRBV11-3|TRBJ2-1|NA
CASSLEFVRVAHSYNEQFF
TGTGCCAGCAGCTTAGAATTCGTCCGGGTAGCGCACTCCTACAATGAGCAGTTCTTC
>NA|TRBV19|TRBJ2-6|TRBD1
CASNRGVLSGANVLTF
TGTGCCAGTAACAGGGGAGTCCTATCTGGGGCCAACGTCCTGACTTTC
>NA|TRBV27|TRBJ2-7|TRBD1
CASSLRTGPYEQYF
TGTGCCAGCAGTTTACGGACAGGGCCCTACGAGCAGTACTTC
>NA|TRBV4-3|TRBJ2-1|TRBD2
CASSQDSLAGGLEQFF
TGCGCCAGCAGCCAAGATTCGCTAGCGGGAGGGCTTGAGCAGTTCTTC
>NA|TRBV5-4|TRBJ2-5|NA
CASSLGGFLQAETQYF
TGTGCCAGCAGCTTGGGCGGTTTTTTGCAAGCAGAGACCCAGTACTTC
>NA|TRBV5-8|TRBJ1-4|TRBD1
CASTKGTQGATEKLFF
TGTGCCAGCACCAAGGGAACACAGGGGGCTACTGAAAAACTGTTTTTT
>few|TRBV28|TRBJ1-5|NA
CASSSQGQPQHF
TGTGCCAGCAGTTCCCAGGGTCAGCCCCAGCATTTT
>NA|TRBV18|TRBJ2-1|NA
CASSSTTGPPVLEQFF
TGTGCCAGCTCATCAACCACGGGACCACCGGTCCTAGAGCAGTTCTTC
>NA|TRBV7-2|TRBJ2-4|TRBD2
CASSLVVASGIAKNIQYF
TGTGCCAGCAGCTTAGTGGTAGCTAGCGGGATAGCCAAAAACATTCAGTACTTC
>once|TRBV6-5|TRBJ1-1|TRBD1
CASSDRVGTEAFF
TGTGCCAGCAGTGACAGGGTGGGGACTGAAGCTTTCTTT
>NA|TRBV9|TRBJ2-5|TRBD2
CASSVGIAGGLQETQYF
TGTGCCAGCAGCGTAGGGATAGCGGGAGGGCTCCAAGAGACCCAGTACTTC
>NA|TRBV7-2|TRBJ2-1|NA
CASSSRGLYNEQFF
TGTGCCAGCAGCTCGAGGGGCCTCTACAATGAGCAGTTCTTC
>NA|TRBV2|TRBJ1-5|TRBD1
CASSHDQTGGNQPQHF
TGTGCCAGCAGCCACGATCAGACAGGGGGCAATCAGCCCCAGCATTTT
>once|TRBV5-6|TRBJ1-2|NA
CASSLATRGEGYTF
TGTGCCAGCAGCTTGGCCACAAGGGGAGAAGGCTACACCTTC
>few|TRBV7-8|TRBJ1-1|TRBD1
CASSLQGQGNTEAFF
TGTGCCAGCAGCTTACAAGGACAGGGGAACACTGAAGCTTTCTTT
>NA|TRBV5-1|TRBJ2-5|NA
CASSPGLEQETQYF
TGCGCCAGCAGCCCGGGACTGGAGCAAGAGACCCAGTACTTC
>NA|TRBV4-2|TRBJ2-5|TRBD2
CASSRADTGTRGETQYF
TGTGCCAGCAGCCGAGCAGACACCGGGACTAGGGGTGAGACCCAGTACTTC
>NA|TRBV2|TRBJ1-5|NA
CASRGPTGGMQPQHF
TGTGCCAGCAGGGGGCCGACGGGTGGTATGCAGCCCCAGCATTTT
>NA|TRBV4-2|TRBJ2-4|TRBD2
CASSQVWLAGVGGNIQYF
TGTGCCAGCAGCCAAGTTTGGCTAGCGGGAGTGGGGGGGAACATTCAGTACTTC
>once|TRBV5-1|TRBJ1-1|TRBD1
CASSTGQMATEAFF
TGCGCCAGCAGCACGGGACAGATGGCCACTGAAGCTTTCTTT
>NA|TRBV6-1|TRBJ1-1|TRBD1
CASSQGALVRTEAFF
TGTGCCAGCTCCCAGGGGGCGTTAGTTCGAACTGAAGCTTTCTTT
>NA|TRBV5-1|TRBJ2-7|NA
CASKGEQPYEQYF
TGCGCCAGCAAAGGGGAACAACCCTACGAGCAGTACTTC
>NA|TRBV19|TRBJ1-2|TRBD1
CASSTPGDRGGGYTF
TGTGCCAGTAGTACACCCGGCGACAGGGGAGGTGGCTACACCTTC
>NA|TRBV5-4|TRBJ1-1|NA
CASSLERTEAFF
TGTGCCAGCAGCTTGGAGAGGACTGAAGCTTTCTTT
>NA|TRBV5-1|TRBJ1-1|NA
CASSLSGRNTEAFF
TGCGCCAGCAGCTTGTCAGGCAGGAACACTGAAGCTTTCTTT